This TCR beta chain is drawn from a study of T cells in Graves' hyperthyroidism and ophthalmopathy. Whole-study results and caveats: Ophthalmopathy was told apart from stable hyperthyroidism by a 13 V-J model.

Amplified TCR beta CDR3 regions came from RNA transcripts. The TCR CDR3 was amplified in a first-round RT-PCR using the HTBI primer set. In TCRdb, the multiplex PCR reads were re-called with MiXCR into one record per CDR3 protein. The repertoire includes a few hundred thousand distinct CDR3 sequences, roughly a fifth of them detected once, and around half sits in the top ten. Details on this clonotype: Its antigen is not known.

No progression to ophthalmopathy during 18 months of follow-up defined stable disease. The study excluded patients with uncontrolled infection, other autoimmune disease, pregnancy or lactation. For the diagnoses, clinical symptoms, serum thyroxine and TRAb, thyroid ultrasound and orbital computed tomography were used. The source material was blood. This receptor was identified in a woman aged 45-60 years with Graves' hyperthyroidism.

The CDR3 protein is CASSQRLEAKNIQYF. The CDR3 DNA reads TGCGCCAGCAGCCAACGGTTGGAAGCCAAAAACATTCAGTACTTC. This rearrangement joins TRBV4-1 to TRBJ2-4; no definite D call. This CDR3 is built from 15 residues. V lost 2 bases, J lost 0 bases, and 8 bases lay in between. Germline V CDR1 and CDR2: MGHRA, YSYEKL.